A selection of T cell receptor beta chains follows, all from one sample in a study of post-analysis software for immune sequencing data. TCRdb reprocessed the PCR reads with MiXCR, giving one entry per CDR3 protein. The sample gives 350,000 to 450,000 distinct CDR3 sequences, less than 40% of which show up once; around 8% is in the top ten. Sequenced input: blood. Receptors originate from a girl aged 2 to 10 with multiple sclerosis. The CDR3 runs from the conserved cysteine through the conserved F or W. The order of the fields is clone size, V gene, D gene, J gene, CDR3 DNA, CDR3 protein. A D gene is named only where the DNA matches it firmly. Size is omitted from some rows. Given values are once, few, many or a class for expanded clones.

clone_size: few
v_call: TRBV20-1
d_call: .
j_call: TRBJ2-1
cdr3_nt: TGCAGTGCTAGGTGGTTAGAGGGGCAGTTCTTC
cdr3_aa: CSARWLEGQFF

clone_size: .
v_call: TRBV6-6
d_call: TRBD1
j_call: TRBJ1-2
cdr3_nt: TGTGCCAGCAGCCTTGGTGGGACAGGGGGTAACTATGGCTACACCTTC
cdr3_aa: CASSLGGTGGNYGYTF

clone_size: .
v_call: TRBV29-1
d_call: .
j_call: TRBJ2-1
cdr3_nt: TGCAGCGTAGAAGTACAAGGAGGCTTCTACAATGAGCAGTTCTTC
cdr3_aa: CSVEVQGGFYNEQFF

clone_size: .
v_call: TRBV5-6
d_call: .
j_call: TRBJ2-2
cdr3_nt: TGTGCCAGCAGCTTGATGGGGAACACCGGGGAGCTGTTTTTT
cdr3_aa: CASSLMGNTGELFF

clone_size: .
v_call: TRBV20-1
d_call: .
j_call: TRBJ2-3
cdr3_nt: .
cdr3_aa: CSAQGGHQPQHFGDGTSRTDTQYF

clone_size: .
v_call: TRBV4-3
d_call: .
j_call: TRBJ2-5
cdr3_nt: TGCGCCAGCAGCCAAGGGGGGCTTCCGGGCCTAGAGACCCAGTACTTC
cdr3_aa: CASSQGGLPGLETQYF

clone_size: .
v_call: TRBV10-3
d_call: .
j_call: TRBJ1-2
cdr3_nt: TGTGCCATCAGAGACAGTTCCTATGGCTACACCTTC
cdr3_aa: CAIRDSSYGYTF

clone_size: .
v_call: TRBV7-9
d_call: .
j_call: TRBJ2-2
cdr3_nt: TGTGCCAGCAGCTTTCGCAGGAAATCCGGGGAGCTGTTTTTT
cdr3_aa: CASSFRRKSGELFF

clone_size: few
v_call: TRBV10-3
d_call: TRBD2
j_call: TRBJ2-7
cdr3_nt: TGTGCCATCAGTGAGGGACTAGCGTCCGGGGGGCAGTACTTC
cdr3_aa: CAISEGLASGGQYF

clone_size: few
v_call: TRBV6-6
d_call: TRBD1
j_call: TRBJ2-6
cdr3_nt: TGTGCCAGCATCGGGACAGGGTATCCTGGGGCCAACGTCCTGACTTTC
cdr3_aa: CASIGTGYPGANVLTF

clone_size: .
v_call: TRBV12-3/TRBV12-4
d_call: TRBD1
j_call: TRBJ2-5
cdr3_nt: TGTGCCAGCAGACAAACCGGGACAGGGGGCAGGAGTGAGACCCAGTACTTC
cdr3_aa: CASRQTGTGGRSETQYF

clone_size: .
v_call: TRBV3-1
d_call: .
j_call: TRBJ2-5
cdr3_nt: TGTGCCAGCAGCCAGGGCTTCCCAAAGGAGCAGTACTTC
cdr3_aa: CASSQGFPKEQYF

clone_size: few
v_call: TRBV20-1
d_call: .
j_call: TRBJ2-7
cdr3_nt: TGCAGTGCTCTAACGGGGGACCTCTACGAGCAGTACTTC
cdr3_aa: CSALTGDLYEQYF

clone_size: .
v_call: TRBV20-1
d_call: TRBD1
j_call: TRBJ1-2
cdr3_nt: TGCAGTGCTAGAGAGACAGGGGGCCCTTATGGCTACACCTTC
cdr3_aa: CSARETGGPYGYTF

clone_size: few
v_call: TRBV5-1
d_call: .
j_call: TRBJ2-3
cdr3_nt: TGCGCCAGCAGCTTAGGAGACTTCACAGATACGCAGTATTTT
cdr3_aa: CASSLGDFTDTQYF

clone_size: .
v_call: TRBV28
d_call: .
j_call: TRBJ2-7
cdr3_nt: TGTGCCAGCAGTCCCAGCCTACCCTACGAGCAGTACTTC
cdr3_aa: CASSPSLPYEQYF

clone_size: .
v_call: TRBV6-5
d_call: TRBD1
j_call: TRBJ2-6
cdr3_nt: TGTGCCAGCAGTTACCAGGGGGACGGGGCCAACGTCCTGACTTTC
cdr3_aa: CASSYQGDGANVLTF

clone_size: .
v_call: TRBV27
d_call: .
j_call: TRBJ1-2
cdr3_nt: TGTGCCAGCAGTTACCACGGCGCGCCGAATGGCTACACCTTC
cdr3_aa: CASSYHGAPNGYTF

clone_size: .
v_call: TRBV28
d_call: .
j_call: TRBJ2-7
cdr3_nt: TGTGCCAGCAGTCTCCAGGGTTTAGGACAGAGGGGAGCCTACGAGCAGTACTTC
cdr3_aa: CASSLQGLGQRGAYEQYF

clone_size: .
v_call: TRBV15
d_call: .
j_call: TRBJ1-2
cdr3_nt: TGTGCCACCAGCAGAACTCTTGAGGGCGGCTACACCTTC
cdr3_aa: CATSRTLEGGYTF

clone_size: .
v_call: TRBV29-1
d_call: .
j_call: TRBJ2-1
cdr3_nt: TGCAGCGTTGAAGATCTGGGTGAGCAGTTCTTC
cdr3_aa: CSVEDLGEQFF

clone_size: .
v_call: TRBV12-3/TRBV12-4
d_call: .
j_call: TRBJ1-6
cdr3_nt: TGTGCCAGCAGTTTACAGGGCAGCTATAATTCACCCCTCCACTTT
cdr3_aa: CASSLQGSYNSPLHF

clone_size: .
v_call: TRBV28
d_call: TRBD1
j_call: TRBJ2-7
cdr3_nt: TGTGCCAGCAGTTTACGGCGGACAGGGGGCCTTAAATCTCGCTACGAGCAGTACTTC
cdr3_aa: CASSLRRTGGLKSRYEQYF

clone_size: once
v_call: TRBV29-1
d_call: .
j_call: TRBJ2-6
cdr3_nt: TGCAGCGTTGTGTTGGTTGTCGGGGCCAACGTCCTGACTTTC
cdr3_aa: CSVVLVVGANVLTF

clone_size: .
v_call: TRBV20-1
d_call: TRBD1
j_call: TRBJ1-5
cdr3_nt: TGCAGTGCTAGAGATGTTCAGGGGGCCAATCAGCCCCAGCATTTT
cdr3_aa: CSARDVQGANQPQHF

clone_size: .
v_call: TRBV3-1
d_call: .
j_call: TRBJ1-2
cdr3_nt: TGTGCCAGCGCGCAGGACCGGACTAACTATGGCTACACCTTC
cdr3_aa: CASAQDRTNYGYTF

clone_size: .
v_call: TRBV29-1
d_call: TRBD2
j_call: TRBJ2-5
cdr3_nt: TGCAGCGTTGGGCTAGCGGGGGGGCGCGAGACCCAGTACTTC
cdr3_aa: CSVGLAGGRETQYF

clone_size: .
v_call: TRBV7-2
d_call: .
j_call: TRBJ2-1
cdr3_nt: TGTGCCAGCAGCTCCCAAGGAGGCGGGATAGGATACAATGAGCAGTTCTTC
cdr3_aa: CASSSQGGGIGYNEQFF

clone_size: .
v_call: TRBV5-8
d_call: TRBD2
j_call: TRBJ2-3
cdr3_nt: TGTGCCAGCAGCTCCTTATTGACTAGCGGAAGCACAGATACGCAGTATTTT
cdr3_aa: CASSSLLTSGSTDTQYF

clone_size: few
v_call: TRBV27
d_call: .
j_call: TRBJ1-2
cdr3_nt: TGTGCCAGCAGTCCGGGGCCCGGACAGAAACTTGGCTACACCTTC
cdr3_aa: CASSPGPGQKLGYTF

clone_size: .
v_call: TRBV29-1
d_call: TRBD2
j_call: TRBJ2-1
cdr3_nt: TGCAGCGTTGTCGGTCTGCTTTCCCTAGCGGGAGGGGTTTCTTTATACAATAAGCAGTTCTTC
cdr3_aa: CSVVGLLSLAGGVSLYNKQFF

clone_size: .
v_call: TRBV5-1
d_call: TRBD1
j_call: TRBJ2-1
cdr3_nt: TGCGCCAGCAGCGGAGGGACAGGAAACACTTTCTACAATGAGCAGTTCTTC
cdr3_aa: CASSGGTGNTFYNEQFF

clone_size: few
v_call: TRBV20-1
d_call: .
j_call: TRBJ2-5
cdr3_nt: TGCAGTGCTAGCTCGGGCTTACAAGAGACCCAGTACTTC
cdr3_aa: CSASSGLQETQYF

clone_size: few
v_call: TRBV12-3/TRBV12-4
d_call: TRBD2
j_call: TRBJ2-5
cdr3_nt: TGTGCCAGCAGCTCCCAACTAGCGGGAGTCGGGGGAGAGACCCAGTACTTC
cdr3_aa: CASSSQLAGVGGETQYF

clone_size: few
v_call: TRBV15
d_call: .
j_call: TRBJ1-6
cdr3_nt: TGTGCCACCAGCAGAGATGGGACGGATGCTCGGTTGGATAATTCACCCCTCCACTTT
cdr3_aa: CATSRDGTDARLDNSPLHF

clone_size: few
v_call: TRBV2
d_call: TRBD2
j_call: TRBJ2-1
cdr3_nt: TGTGCCAGCAGTGAACAGGGGACTAGCGTGGATGAGCAGTTCTTC
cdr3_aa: CASSEQGTSVDEQFF

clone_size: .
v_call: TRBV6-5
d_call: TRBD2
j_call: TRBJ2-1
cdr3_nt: TGTGCCAGCAGTTCTAGCGGGGGGGCAAACAATGAGCAGTTCTTC
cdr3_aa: CASSSSGGANNEQFF

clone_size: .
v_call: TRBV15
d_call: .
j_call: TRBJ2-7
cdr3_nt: TGTGCCACCAGCAGAGATCGTAAAGGGCACGACGAGCAGTACTTC
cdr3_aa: CATSRDRKGHDEQYF

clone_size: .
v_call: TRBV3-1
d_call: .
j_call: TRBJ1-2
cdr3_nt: TGTGCCAGCAGCCAAGAAAAACTGCTCTATGGCTACACCTTC
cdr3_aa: CASSQEKLLYGYTF

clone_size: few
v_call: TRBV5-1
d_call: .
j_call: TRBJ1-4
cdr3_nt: TGCGCCAGCAGCTTGGGCACAGGGAATATGTTGAGAGAAAAACTGTTTTTT
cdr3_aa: CASSLGTGNMLREKLFF

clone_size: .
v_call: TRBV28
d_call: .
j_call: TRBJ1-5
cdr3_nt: TGTGCCAGCGGAGGAACCAATCAGCCCCAGCATTTT
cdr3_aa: CASGGTNQPQHF

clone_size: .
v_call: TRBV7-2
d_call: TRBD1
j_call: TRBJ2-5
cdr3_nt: TGCGCCAGCAGCGTTTCACCACAGGGGGCGGGGGAGACCCAGTACTTC
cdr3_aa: CASSVSPQGAGETQYF

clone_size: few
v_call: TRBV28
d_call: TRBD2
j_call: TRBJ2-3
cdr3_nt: TGTGCCAGCAGGGGACTAGCGGGATCCACAGATACGCAGTATTTT
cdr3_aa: CASRGLAGSTDTQYF

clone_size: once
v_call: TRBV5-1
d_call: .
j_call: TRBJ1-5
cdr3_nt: TGCGCCAGCAGCTTGGTAGGGGGTCATCAGCCCCAGCATTTT
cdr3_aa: CASSLVGGHQPQHF

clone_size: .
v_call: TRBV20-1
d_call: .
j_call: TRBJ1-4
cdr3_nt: TGCAGTGCTAGAGCTCCGCTGGGTAGGGAAAAACTGTTTTTT
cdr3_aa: CSARAPLGREKLFF

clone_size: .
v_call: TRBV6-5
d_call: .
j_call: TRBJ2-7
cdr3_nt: TGTGCCAGCAGTTATGGGGGGCCCTACGAGCAGTACTTC
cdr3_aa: CASSYGGPYEQYF

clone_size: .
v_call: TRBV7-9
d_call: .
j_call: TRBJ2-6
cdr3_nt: TGTGCCAGCAGCCACGACCTTGCTGGGGCCAACGTCCTGACTTTC
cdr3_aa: CASSHDLAGANVLTF

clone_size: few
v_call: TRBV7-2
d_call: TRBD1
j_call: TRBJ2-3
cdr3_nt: TGTGTCAGCAGCTTCTCAGGGGGTTCCCCCCCAGATACGCAGTATTTT
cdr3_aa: CVSSFSGGSPPDTQYF

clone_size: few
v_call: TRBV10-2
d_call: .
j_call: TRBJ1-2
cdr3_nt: TGCGCCGATCCCGGGACCGAAAATAACTATGGCTACACCTTC
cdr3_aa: CADPGTENNYGYTF

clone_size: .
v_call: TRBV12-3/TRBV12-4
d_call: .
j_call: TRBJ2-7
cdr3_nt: TGTGCCAGCAGGTTTAAGCAGGGGCACGAGCAGTACTTC
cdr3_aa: CASRFKQGHEQYF

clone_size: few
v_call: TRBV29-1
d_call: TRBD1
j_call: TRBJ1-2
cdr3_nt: TGCAGCGTTGAGGAATCACAGGGGGCACATGGCTACACCTTC
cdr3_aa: CSVEESQGAHGYTF

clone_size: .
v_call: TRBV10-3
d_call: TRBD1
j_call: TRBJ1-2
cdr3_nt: TGTGCCATCAGTGAAAGGGGGCTAGACTATGGCTACACCTTC
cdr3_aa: CAISERGLDYGYTF

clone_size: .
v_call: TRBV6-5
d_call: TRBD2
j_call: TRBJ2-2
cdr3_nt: TGTGCCAGCAGTCTGACTAGCGGGGGCGGGGAGCTGTTTTTT
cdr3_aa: CASSLTSGGGELFF

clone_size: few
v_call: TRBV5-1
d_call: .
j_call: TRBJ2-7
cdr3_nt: TGCGCCAGCAGCGCTTCGGCGCAGATTCCCGACTTTATGTACTTC
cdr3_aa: CASSASAQIPDFMYF

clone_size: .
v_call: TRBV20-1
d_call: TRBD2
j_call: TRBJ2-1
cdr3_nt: TGCAGTGCTAGAGCCCCACCTATGGGACTAGCACTACGTGAGCAGTTCTTC
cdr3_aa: CSARAPPMGLALREQFF